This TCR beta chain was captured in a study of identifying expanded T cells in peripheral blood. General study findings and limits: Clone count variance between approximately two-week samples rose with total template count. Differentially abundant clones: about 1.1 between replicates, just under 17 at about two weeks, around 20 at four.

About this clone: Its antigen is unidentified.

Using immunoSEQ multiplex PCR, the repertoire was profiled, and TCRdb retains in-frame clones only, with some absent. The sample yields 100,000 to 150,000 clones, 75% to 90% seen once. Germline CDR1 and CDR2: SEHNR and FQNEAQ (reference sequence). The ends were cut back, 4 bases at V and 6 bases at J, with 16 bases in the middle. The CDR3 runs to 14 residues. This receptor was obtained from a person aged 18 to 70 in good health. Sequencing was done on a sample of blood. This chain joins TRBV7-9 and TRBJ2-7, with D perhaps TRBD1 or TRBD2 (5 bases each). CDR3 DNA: TGTGCCAGCAGCTCCGGGGAAGGGGCCAGCGAGCAGTACTTC. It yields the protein CASSSGEGASEQYF.